These 22 T cell receptor beta chains share one sample of origin, sequenced in a study of blood T cells in healthy people across ages. Next came a second PCR, run for about 6 to 11 cycles, which used a sample-barcoded 5' primer along with a J-beta primer mix. TCRdb recomputed calls from the 5' RACE reads with MiXCR, one row per CDR3 protein. This repertoire shows hundreds of thousands of distinct CDR3 sequences, 20% to 30% found once; its top ten account for more than 7.5%. Another study also made use of these data, one on T cells of mothers and their children.

Sequenced: blood. These receptors were collected from a boy between 10 and 17 years old in good health.

The chain recombines TRBV3-1 with TRBJ1-2; no definite D call. Per the germline V gene, CDR1 is LGHDT and CDR2 is YNNKEL (reference sequence). The CDR3 sequence is 15 residues long. V was cut by 1 base and J by 2 bases, with 11 bases left in between. CDR3 residues: CASSQGLGVNYGYTF. DNA for the CDR3: TGTGCCAGCAGCCAAGGGCTCGGAGTCAACTATGGCTACACCTTC. The whole variable domain, remainder taken from reference TRBV3-1 and TRBJ1-2, is DTAVSQTPKYLVTQMGNDKSIKCEQNLGHDTMYWYKQDSKKFLKIMFSYNNKELIINETVPNRFSPKSPDKAHLNLHINSLELGDSAVYFCASSQGLGVNYGYTFGSGTRLTVV.

The chain combines TRBV6-5 with TRBJ1-1, with 8 bases that match TRBD1. The CDR3 runs 15 residues. Germline CDR1 and CDR2: MNHEY and SVGAGI. The ends lost 4 bases at V and 4 bases at J; junction bases unmatched: 8. In nucleotides, the CDR3 is TGTGCCAGCAGTTCTAGGACAGGGTTGATCACTGAAGCTTTCTTT. Amino acid sequence: CASSSRTGLITEAFF.

In its sample, this clonotype was seen a few times. This sequence joins TRBV29-1 and TRBJ1-1, with D unclear. Germline CDR1 and CDR2: SQVTM and ANQGSEA. V was cut by 4 bases and J by 3 bases, with 6 bases left in between. The CDR3 is 11 residues long. The CDR3 loop reads CSVARDTEAFF. CDR3 in DNA: TGCAGCGTTGCCCGGGACACTGAAGCTTTCTTT. Variable domain in full (rest from reference TRBV29-1 and TRBJ1-1): SAVISQKPSRDICQRGTSLTIQCQVDSQVTMMFWYRQQPGQSLTLIATANQGSEATYESGFVIDKFPISRPNLTFSTLTVSNMSPEDSSIYLCSVARDTEAFFGQGTRLTVV.

V and J are TRBV7-3 and TRBJ1-1, with a possible D match to TRBD1 (5 bases). Germline CDR1 SGHTA, CDR2 FQGTGA. The ends were cut back, 4 bases at V and 4 bases at J, with 16 bases in the middle. This CDR3 region has 15 residues. CDR3 DNA: TGTGCCAGCAGCTCGGGGCCCGGAGATATCACTGAAGCTTTCTTT. This codes for CASSSGPGDITEAFF.

The chain employs TRBV10-3 and TRBJ1-1; D unclear. The germline V gene has CDR1 ENHRY and CDR2 SYGVKD. V was shortened by 10 bases and J by 11 bases, with 29 bases between the two germline ends. CDR3 length: 15 amino acids. The CDR3 is CASGRLGPSMASAFF. CDR3 DNA: TGTGCCAGCGGCCGATTAGGTCCCTCCATGGCTTCGGCTTTCTTT.

This rearrangement joins TRBV29-1 to TRBJ1-1, with D possibly being TRBD1 (6 bases). Germline V gives CDR1 SQVTM, CDR2 ANQGSEA. The CDR3 is 16 residues long. V gave up 5 bases and J gave up 0 bases, with 19 bases separating them. The CDR3 spells CSVQRGGFQMNTEAFF. CDR3 sequence (DNA): TGCAGCGTTCAAAGGGGGGGCTTTCAAATGAACACTGAAGCTTTCTTT.

The V gene is TRBV7-2, the J gene TRBJ2-3; D unclear. Germline V lookup: CDR1 SGHTA, CDR2 FQGNSA. V was trimmed by 3 bases and J by 5 bases, leaving 15 bases between them. This CDR3 has 15 residues. This CDR3 is CASSFIAQIQDTQYF. Here the CDR3 DNA reads TGTGCCAGCAGCTTCATAGCACAGATACAAGATACGCAGTATTTT.

The CDR3 sequence is CASSPLAGLQETQYF. DNA of the CDR3: TGCGCCAGCAGCCCCCTAGCGGGTCTCCAAGAGACCCAGTACTTC. The V gene is TRBV5-1, the J gene TRBJ2-5, with TRBD2 matching 8 bases. Trimming cost V 4 bases and J 1 base; bases outside gene matches: 6. CDR1 SGHRS and CDR2 YFSETQ come from the germline V gene. This CDR3 comprises 15 residues.

Only a few counts were recorded for this clonotype. The chain carries TRBV7-9 and TRBJ1-1; no clear D. The CDR3 consists of 15 residues. V lost 9 bases and J lost 2, with 19 bases in between. The germline V gene has CDR1 SEHNR and CDR2 FQNEAQ (reference sequence). CDR3 DNA sequence: TGTGCCAGTCCCCGTGGGAACTTTCCAAACACTGAAGCTTTCTTT. This translates into CASPRGNFPNTEAFF.

This chain uses TRBV12-3 or TRBV12-4 with TRBJ1-3; 10 bases map to TRBD1. CDR3 length: 14 amino acids. V was pared by 6 bases and J by 3 bases, with 2 bases of the junction left unmatched. CDR3 DNA sequence: TGTGCCAGCAGCAGGACAGGGGGTGGAAACACCATATATTTT. Its translation is CASSRTGGGNTIYF.

This clonotype was observed a few times. The rearrangement joins TRBV11-2 to TRBJ2-5; D not resolved. Matching the DNA end better, TRBJ2-1 makes the J call doubtful. Germline CDR1 reads SGHAT; CDR2 reads FQNNGV. The CDR3 is made up of 14 amino acids. The CDR3 is CASSLLSTTMEQFF. In DNA form, the CDR3 reads TGTGCCAGCAGCTTATTGTCTACGACGATGGAGCAGTTCTTC.

This chain uses TRBV12-3 or TRBV12-4 with TRBJ1-1; D remains unclear. The CDR3 is 13 residues long. Between the trimmed V and J ends, which lost 3 bases and 4 bases, there was a span of 9 bases. The CDR3 reads CASSFSPTTEAFF. For the CDR3, the DNA is TGTGCCAGCAGTTTCTCCCCGACCACTGAAGCTTTCTTT.

This clonotype was seen a handful of times. V is TRBV18 and J is TRBJ2-7; 9 bases are shared with TRBD2. Germline loops: CDR1 KGHSH, CDR2 LQKENI. The CDR3 contains 16 residues. The ends lost 0 bases at V and 5 bases at J; junction bases unmatched: 8. In DNA form, the CDR3 reads TGTGCCAGCTCACCACCGGTTGGGTCTAGCGGGAACGAGCAGTACTTC. Protein product: CASSPPVGSSGNEQYF.

CDR3 DNA sequence: TGTGCCAGCAGCCCCCCTCCCGGGGGGGCCTACAATGAGCAGTTCTTC. This sequence encodes CASSPPPGGAYNEQFF. The V call is TRBV6-2 or TRBV6-3, the J call TRBJ2-1; 8 bases line up with TRBD2. Germline V gives CDR1 MNHEY, CDR2 SVGEGT. This CDR3 has 16 residues. The J segment lost 2 bases and the V segment lost 6 bases, leaving 9 bases of the junction unmatched.

There are a few counts of this clonotype. The V and J genes are TRBV7-2 and TRBJ2-5, with TRBD2 matching 12 bases. The J call may be incorrect, as the DNA end agrees better with TRBJ2-1. Germline V gene data show CDR1 as SGHTA and CDR2 as FQGNSA. This CDR3 has 16 amino acids. This CDR3 reads CASSLEPSGRAYEQFF. CDR3 in DNA: TGTGCCAGCAGCTTAGAGCCTAGCGGGAGGGCCTATGAGCAGTTCTTC.

Only a few counts were recorded for this clonotype. The genes are TRBV10-3 and TRBJ1-2, with a tentative D call TRBD1 (6 bases). Germline CDR1 reads ENHRY; CDR2 reads SYGVKD. V was shortened by 3 bases and J by 2 bases, with 13 bases between the two germline ends. The CDR3 consists of 15 residues. CDR3 region: CAISELQTGNYGYTF. In DNA, the CDR3 is TGTGCCATCAGTGAACTCCAGACAGGCAACTATGGCTACACCTTC.

The chain is built from TRBV28 and TRBJ2-1, with 13 bases fitting TRBD2. V was pared by 8 bases and J by 5 bases, with 9 bases of the junction left unmatched. The CDR3 length is 16 residues. The germline V gene has CDR1 MDHEN and CDR2 SYDVKM. The CDR3 reads CASRSGTSGTHNEQFF. The CDR3 bases are TGTGCCAGCCGCTCGGGGACTAGCGGGACACACAATGAGCAGTTCTTC.

This sequence joins TRBV2 and TRBJ2-5; 8 bases fit TRBD1. The CDR3 sequence is 16 residues long. In germline, CDR1 is SNHLY, CDR2 FYNNEI. The V gene end was trimmed by 2 bases and the J gene end by 2 bases; junction bases not matched to a gene: 7. The CDR3 region is CASSELGTGHQETQYF. The CDR3 bases are TGTGCCAGCAGTGAACTAGGGACAGGACATCAAGAGACCCAGTACTTC.

This clonotype was seen only a few times. V usage is TRBV2 and J usage is TRBJ2-7; D remains ambiguous. CDR1 SNHLY and CDR2 FYNNEI come from the germline V gene. Trimming pared 3 bases from V and 0 bases from J, leaving 9 bases between. CDR3 length: 14 amino acids. The CDR3 nucleotides are TGTGCCAGCAGTGAGACCCGGGCCTCCTACGAGCAGTACTTC. This sequence encodes CASSETRASYEQYF.

The rearrangement joins TRBV29-1 to TRBJ2-5; 10 bases are a match to TRBD2. The CDR3 covers 16 residues. The germline V gene has CDR1 SQVTM and CDR2 ANQGSEA. Unmatched junction bases numbered 10, after V lost 5 bases and J lost 1 base. In DNA form, the CDR3 reads TGCAGCGTTCGCGAGGGGAGCGGGGGGGGCCAAGAGACCCAGTACTTC. Its translation: CSVREGSGGGQETQYF.

The CDR3 DNA reads as TGTGCTAGTGGGTCACAGGGTGAGCAGTTCTTC. Its translation is CASGSQGEQFF. This chain connects TRBV12-5 to TRBJ2-1; D might be TRBD1 (6 bases). The germline gives CDR1 LGHNT, CDR2 FRNRAP. The CDR3 is made up of 11 amino acids. The V end lost 6 bases, the J end lost 9 bases, and 9 bases lay between the germline ends. Based on the CDR3 plus reference TRBV12-5 and TRBJ2-1, the full variable domain is DARVTQTPRHKVTEMGQEVTMRCQPILGHNTVFWYRQTMMQGLELLAYFRNRAPLDDSGMPKDRFSAEMPDATLATLKIQPSEPRDSAVYFCASGSQGEQFFGPGTRLTVL.

CDR3 residues: CASSFGPSVGKETQYF. The CDR3 coding sequence is TGTGCCAGCAGTTTCGGCCCTTCCGTAGGCAAAGAGACCCAGTACTTC. This chain uses TRBV12-3 or TRBV12-4 with TRBJ2-5, with no clear D. The CDR3 sequence is 16 residues long. Trimming left V 3 bases short and J 3 bases short, with 17 bases between.